By its share, the clone carrying this T cell receptor beta chain is medium-sized. The V gene's germline CDR1 is SEHNR and CDR2 FQNEAQ (reference sequence). The CDR3 has 15 residues. Trimming took off 3 bases at V and 5 bases at J, with 14 bases between the two ends. This PCR relied on a set of 60 Vbeta primers and 13 Jbeta primers. Sequencing was performed with immunoSEQ multiplex PCR; in TCRdb, only in-frame clones are kept and a portion is missing. The sample holds about 80,000 clones, around 77% seen once. This entry belongs to a study of cytomegalovirus exposure and HLA in healthy donors. Background on the study: Early release data held tens of millions of unique TCRs from HLA-typed donors.

The sequencing sample was made of PBMCs. The receptor was isolated from a woman aged 35 to 49 in good health and CMV-seropositive. The V call is TRBV7-9, the J call TRBJ2-1; weak D call: TRBD1 (5 bases). The CDR3 DNA is TGTGCCAGCAGCTTTTTGGGGCAGGGCCACAATGAGCAGTTCTTC. It translates to CASSFLGQGHNEQFF.